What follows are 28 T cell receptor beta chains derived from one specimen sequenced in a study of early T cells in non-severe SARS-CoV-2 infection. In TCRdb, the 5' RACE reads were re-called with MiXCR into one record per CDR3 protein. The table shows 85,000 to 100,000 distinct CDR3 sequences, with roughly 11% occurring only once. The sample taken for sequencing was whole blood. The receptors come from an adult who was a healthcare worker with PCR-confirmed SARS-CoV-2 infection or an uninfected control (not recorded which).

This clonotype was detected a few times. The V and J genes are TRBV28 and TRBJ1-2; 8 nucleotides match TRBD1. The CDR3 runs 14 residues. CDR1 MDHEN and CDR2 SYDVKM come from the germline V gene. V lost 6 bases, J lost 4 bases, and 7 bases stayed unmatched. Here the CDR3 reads CASRLDRGGYGYTF. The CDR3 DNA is TGTGCCAGCAGACTTGACAGGGGAGGCTATGGCTACACCTTC.

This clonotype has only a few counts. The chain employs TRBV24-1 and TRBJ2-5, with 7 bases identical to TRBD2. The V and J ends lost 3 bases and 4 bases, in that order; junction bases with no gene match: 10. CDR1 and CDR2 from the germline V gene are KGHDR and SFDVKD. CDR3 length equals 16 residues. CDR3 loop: CATSDPRRTRGETQYF. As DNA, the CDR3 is TGTGCCACCAGTGATCCGCGTAGGACTAGAGGAGAGACCCAGTACTTC.

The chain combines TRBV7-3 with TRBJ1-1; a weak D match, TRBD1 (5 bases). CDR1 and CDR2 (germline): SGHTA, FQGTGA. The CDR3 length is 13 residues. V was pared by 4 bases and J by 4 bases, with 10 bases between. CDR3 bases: TGTGCCAGCAGCTCCGCCGGGGGCACTGAAGCTTTCTTT. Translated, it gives CASSSAGGTEAFF.

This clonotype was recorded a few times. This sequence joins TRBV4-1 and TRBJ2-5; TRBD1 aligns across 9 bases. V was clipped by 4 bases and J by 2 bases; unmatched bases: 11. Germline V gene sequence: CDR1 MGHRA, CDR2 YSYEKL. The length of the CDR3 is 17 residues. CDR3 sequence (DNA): TGCGCCAGCAGCCGCTGGGACAGGGATGGGGGACAAGAGACCCAGTACTTC. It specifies CASSRWDRDGGQETQYF.

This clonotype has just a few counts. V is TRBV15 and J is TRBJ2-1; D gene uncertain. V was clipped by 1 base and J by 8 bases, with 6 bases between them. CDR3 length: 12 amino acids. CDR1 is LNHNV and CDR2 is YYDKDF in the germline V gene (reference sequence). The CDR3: CATSRVSDEQFF. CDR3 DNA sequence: TGTGCCACCAGCAGAGTGAGCGATGAGCAGTTCTTC.

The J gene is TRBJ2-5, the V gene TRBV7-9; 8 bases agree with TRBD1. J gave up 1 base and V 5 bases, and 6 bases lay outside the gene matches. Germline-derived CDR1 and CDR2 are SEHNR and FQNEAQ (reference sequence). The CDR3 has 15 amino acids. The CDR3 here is CASSANGQGQETQYF. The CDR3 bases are TGTGCCAGCAGCGCAAACGGACAGGGCCAAGAGACCCAGTACTTC.

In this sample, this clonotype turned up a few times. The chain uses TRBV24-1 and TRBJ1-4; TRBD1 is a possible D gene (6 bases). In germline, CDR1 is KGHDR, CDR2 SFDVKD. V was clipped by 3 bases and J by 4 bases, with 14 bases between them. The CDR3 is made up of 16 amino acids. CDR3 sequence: CATSDNGGLGNEKLFF. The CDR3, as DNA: TGTGCCACCAGTGATAACGGGGGCCTCGGTAATGAAAAACTGTTTTTT.

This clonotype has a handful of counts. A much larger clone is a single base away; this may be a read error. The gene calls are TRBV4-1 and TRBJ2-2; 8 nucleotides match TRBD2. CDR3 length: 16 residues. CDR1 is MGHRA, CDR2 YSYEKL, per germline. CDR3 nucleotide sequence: TGCGCCAGCAGCCATCAGAGACTAGCGAACATCGGGGAGCTGTTTTTT. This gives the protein CASSHQRLANIGELFF.

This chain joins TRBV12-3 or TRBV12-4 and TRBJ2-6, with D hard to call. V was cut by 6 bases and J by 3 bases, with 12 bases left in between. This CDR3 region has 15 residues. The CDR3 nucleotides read TGTGCCAGCAGCCCCCAGATGGGTGGGGCCAACGTCCTGACTTTC. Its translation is CASSPQMGGANVLTF.

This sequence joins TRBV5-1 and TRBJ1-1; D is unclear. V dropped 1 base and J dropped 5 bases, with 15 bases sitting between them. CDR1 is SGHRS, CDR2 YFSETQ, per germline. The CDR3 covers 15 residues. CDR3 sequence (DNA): TGCGCCAGCAGCTTGTCGGTTCAAGGAGGTACTGAAGCTTTCTTT. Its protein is CASSLSVQGGTEAFF.

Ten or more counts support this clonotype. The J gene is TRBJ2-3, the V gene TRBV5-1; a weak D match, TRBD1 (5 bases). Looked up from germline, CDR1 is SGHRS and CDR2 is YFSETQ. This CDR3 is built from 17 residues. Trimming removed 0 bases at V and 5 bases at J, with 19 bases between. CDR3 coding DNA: TGCGCCAGCAGCTTGGATCAGGGATCAAGTTCGGGAGATACGCAGTATTTT. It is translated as CASSLDQGSSSGDTQYF.

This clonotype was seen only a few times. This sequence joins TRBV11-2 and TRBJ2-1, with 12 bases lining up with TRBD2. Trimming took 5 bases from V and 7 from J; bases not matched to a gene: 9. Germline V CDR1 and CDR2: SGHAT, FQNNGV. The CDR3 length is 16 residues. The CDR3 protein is CASSLQTSGSLNEQFF. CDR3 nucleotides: TGTGCCAGCAGCCTTCAGACTAGCGGGAGTTTGAATGAGCAGTTCTTC.

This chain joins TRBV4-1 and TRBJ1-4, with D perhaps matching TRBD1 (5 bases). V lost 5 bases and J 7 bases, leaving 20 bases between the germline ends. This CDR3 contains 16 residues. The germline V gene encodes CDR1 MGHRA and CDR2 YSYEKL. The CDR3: CASSSPKVGGFEKLFF. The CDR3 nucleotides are TGCGCCAGCAGCTCCCCTAAGGTGGGGGGATTTGAAAAACTGTTTTTT.

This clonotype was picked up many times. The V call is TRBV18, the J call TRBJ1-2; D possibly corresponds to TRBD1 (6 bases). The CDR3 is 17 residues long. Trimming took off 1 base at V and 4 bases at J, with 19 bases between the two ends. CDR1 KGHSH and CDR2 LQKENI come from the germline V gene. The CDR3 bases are TGTGCCAGCTCACCACGTGGAGGACAGTCACTTCTCTATGGCTACACCTTC. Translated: CASSPRGGQSLLYGYTF.

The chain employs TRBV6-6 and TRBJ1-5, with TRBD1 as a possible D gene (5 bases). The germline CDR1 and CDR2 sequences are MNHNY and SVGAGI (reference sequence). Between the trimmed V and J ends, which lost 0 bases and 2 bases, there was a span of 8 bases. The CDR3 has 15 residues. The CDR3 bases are TGTGCCAGCAGTTACTCGGGGGAAGGCAATCAGCCCCAGCATTTT. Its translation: CASSYSGEGNQPQHF.

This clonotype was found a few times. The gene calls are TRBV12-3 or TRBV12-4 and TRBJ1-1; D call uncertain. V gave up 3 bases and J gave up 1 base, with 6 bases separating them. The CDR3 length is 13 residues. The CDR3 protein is CASSFNANTEAFF. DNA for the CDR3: TGTGCCAGCAGTTTTAATGCGAACACTGAAGCTTTCTTT.

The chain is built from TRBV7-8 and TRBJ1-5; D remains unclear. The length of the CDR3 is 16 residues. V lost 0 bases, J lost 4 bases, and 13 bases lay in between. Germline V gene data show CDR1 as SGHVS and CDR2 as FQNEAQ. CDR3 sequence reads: CASSLAMGAGNQPQHF. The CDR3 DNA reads TGTGCCAGCAGCTTAGCGATGGGCGCGGGGAATCAGCCCCAGCATTTT.

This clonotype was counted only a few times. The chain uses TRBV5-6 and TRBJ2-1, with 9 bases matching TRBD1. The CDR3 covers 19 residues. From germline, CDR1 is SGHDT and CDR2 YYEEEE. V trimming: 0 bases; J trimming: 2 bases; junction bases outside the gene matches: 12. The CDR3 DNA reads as TGTGCCAGCAGCTTGGCCGGGGACAGGGATAGACTTACCTACAATGAGCAGTTCTTC. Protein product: CASSLAGDRDRLTYNEQFF.

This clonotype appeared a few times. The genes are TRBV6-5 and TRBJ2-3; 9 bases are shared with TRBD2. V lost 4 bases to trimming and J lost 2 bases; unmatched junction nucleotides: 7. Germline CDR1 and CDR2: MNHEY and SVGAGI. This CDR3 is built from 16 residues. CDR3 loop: CASSFYSGGATDTQYF. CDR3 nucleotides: TGTGCCAGCAGTTTCTATAGCGGGGGAGCCACAGATACGCAGTATTTT.

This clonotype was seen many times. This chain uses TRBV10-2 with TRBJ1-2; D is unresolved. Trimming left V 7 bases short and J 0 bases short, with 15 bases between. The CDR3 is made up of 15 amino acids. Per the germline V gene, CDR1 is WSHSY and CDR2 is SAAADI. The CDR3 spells CASTTPGEANYGYTF. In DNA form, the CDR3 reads TGCGCCAGCACGACCCCTGGCGAGGCTAACTATGGCTACACCTTC.

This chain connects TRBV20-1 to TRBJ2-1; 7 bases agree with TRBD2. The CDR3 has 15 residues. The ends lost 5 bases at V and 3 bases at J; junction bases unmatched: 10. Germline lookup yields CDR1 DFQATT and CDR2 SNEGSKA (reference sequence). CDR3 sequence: CSAPTLARGYNEQFF. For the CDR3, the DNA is TGCAGTGCTCCCACACTAGCGAGGGGCTACAATGAGCAGTTCTTC.

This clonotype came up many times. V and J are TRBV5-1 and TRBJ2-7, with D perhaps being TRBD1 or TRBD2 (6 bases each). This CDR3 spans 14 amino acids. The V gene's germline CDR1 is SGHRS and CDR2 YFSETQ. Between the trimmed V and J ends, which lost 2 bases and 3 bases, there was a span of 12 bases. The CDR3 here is CASSFGGVGYEQYF. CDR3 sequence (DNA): TGCGCCAGCAGCTTCGGGGGCGTGGGCTACGAGCAGTACTTC.

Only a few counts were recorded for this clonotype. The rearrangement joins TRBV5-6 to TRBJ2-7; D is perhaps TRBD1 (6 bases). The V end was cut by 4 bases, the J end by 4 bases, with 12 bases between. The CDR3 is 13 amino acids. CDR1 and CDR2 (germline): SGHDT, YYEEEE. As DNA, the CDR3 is TGTGCCAGCAGCCTGGGGACACCTTACGAGCAGTACTTC. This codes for CASSLGTPYEQYF. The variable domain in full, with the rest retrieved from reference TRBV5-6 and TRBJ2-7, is DAGVTQSPTHLIKTRGQQVTLRCSPKSGHDTVSWYQQALGQGPQFIFQYYEEEERQRGNFPDRFSGHQFPNYSSELNVNALLLGDSALYLCASSLGTPYEQYFGPGTRLTVT.

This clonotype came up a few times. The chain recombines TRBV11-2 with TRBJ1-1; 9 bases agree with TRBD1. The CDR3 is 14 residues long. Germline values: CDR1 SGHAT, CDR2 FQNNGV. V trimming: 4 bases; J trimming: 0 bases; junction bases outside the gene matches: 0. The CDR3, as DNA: TGTGCCAGCAGCTGGACAGGGGTGAACACTGAAGCTTTCTTT. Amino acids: CASSWTGVNTEAFF.

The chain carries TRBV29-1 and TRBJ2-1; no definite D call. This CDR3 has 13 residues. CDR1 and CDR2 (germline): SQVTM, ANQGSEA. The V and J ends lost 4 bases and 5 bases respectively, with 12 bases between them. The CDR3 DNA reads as TGCAGCGTTGCCGGTCAGGCCCACAATGAGCAGTTCTTC. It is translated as CSVAGQAHNEQFF.

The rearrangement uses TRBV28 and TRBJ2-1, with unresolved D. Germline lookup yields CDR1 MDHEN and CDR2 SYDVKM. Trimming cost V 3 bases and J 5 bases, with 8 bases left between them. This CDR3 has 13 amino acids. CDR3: CASSLGYHNEQFF. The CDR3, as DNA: TGTGCCAGCAGTTTGGGTTACCACAATGAGCAGTTCTTC.

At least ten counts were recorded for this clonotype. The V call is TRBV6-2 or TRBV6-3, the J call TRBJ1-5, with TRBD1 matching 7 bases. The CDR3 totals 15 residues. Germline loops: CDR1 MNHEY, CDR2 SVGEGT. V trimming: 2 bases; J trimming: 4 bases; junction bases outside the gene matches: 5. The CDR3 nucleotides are TGTGCCAGCAGTTACGGAGGGGGCGCGAATCAGCCCCAGCATTTT. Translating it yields CASSYGGGANQPQHF.

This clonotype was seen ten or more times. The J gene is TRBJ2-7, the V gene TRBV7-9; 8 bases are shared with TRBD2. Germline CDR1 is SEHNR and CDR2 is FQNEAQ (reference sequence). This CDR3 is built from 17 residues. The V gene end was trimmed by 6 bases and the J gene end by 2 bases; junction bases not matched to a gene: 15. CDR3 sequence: CASSRGGGLGIAYEQYF. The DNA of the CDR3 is TGTGCCAGCAGTCGAGGTGGGGGACTAGGGATTGCCTACGAGCAGTACTTC.